The next 20 T cell receptor beta chains were all read from a single sample in a study of type 1 regulatory T cells. TCRdb processed the reads anew with MiXCR; each CDR3 protein has one entry. The sample includes about 97,000 distinct CDR3 sequences, 25% to 40% of them seen just once. Sequencing was carried out using CD4+ T cells, either the whole sample or a sorted fraction (not recorded which). These receptors originate from a human donor in good health.

The rearrangement joins TRBV20-1 to TRBJ2-1; 12 bases align to TRBD2. J was trimmed by 8 bases and V by 6 bases; bases with no gene match: 11. The CDR3 totals 15 residues. Germline V gene sequence: CDR1 DFQATT, CDR2 SNEGSKA (reference sequence). The CDR3 is CSATPSGRAMDEQFF. The CDR3 region has the DNA TGCAGTGCAACTCCTAGCGGGAGGGCTATGGATGAGCAGTTCTTC.

As concerns this clonotype: A single base separates this from a much larger clone, so it may be a read error. CDR3 sequence: CATSDPDSVSYNEQLF. CDR3 sequence (DNA): TGTGCCACCAGTGACCCGGACAGCGTCTCCTACAATGAGCAGCTCTTC. V gene TRBV24-1 combines with J gene TRBJ2-1; a possible D gene is TRBD1 (6 bases). CDR3 size: 16 residues. CDR1 is KGHDR, CDR2 SFDVKD, per germline.

This chain joins TRBV5-6 and TRBJ2-4; 9 bases fit TRBD2. Germline V lookup: CDR1 SGHDT, CDR2 YYEEEE. After removal of 4 bases from V and 6 bases from J, the junction contained 8 bases not matched to a gene. The CDR3 runs 15 residues. The CDR3 loop reads CASSPRVAGANIQYF. CDR3 sequence (DNA): TGTGCCAGCAGCCCCAGGGTAGCGGGAGCAAACATTCAGTACTTC.

The V gene is TRBV28, the J gene TRBJ2-7; D is perhaps TRBD1 (6 bases). The V end was cut by 6 bases, the J end by 7 bases, with 16 bases between. Germline-derived CDR1 and CDR2 are MDHEN and SYDVKM. This CDR3 spans 13 amino acids. The CDR3 DNA sequence: TGTGCCAGCAGGGGGGCACCCAAGGTTGAGCAGTACTTC. Translated: CASRGAPKVEQYF.

This clonotype was detected a few times. The CDR3 loop reads CASWERGRRAFF. In DNA form, the CDR3 reads TGTGCCAGCTGGGAAAGGGGGCGCAGAGCTTTCTTT. The J gene is TRBJ1-1, the V gene TRBV28, with 7 bases that match TRBD1. The germline CDR1 and CDR2 sequences are MDHEN and SYDVKM. The CDR3 totals 12 residues. The ends lost 8 bases at V and 10 bases at J; junction bases unmatched: 10. Variable domain in full (rest from reference TRBV28 and TRBJ1-1): DVKVTQSSRYLVKRTGEKVFLECVQDMDHENMFWYRQDPGLGLRLIYFSYDVKMKEKGDIPEGYSVSREKKERFSLILESASTNQTSMYLCASWERGRRAFFGQGTRLTVV.

This clonotype was detected a few times. This sequence joins TRBV30 and TRBJ1-2, with D possibly TRBD1 on 6 matching bases. The germline V and J ends were trimmed by 2 bases and 5 bases, with 12 bases remaining between them. Per the germline V gene, CDR1 is GTSNPN and CDR2 is SVGIG (reference sequence). This CDR3 is built from 13 residues. CDR3 region: CAWSPGVQYGYTF. Here the CDR3 DNA reads TGTGCCTGGAGTCCAGGGGTTCAGTATGGCTACACCTTC.

The J gene is TRBJ2-5, the V gene TRBV28; perhaps D is TRBD1 or TRBD2 (7 bases each). Germline lookup yields CDR1 MDHEN and CDR2 SYDVKM. V was clipped by 7 bases and J by 1 base, with 19 bases between them. The CDR3 runs 16 residues. The DNA for the CDR3 is TGTGCCAGCACCTACCCAGGGGGGGCAGGCCAAGAGACCCAGTACTTC. Residues: CASTYPGGAGQETQYF.

The chain employs TRBV20-1 and TRBJ1-2; D ambiguous. The CDR3 contains 12 residues. The germline V gene encodes CDR1 DFQATT and CDR2 SNEGSKA (reference sequence). V was trimmed by 6 bases and J by 3 bases, leaving 11 bases between them. CDR3 loop: CSAPKIDYGYTF. CDR3 in DNA: TGCAGTGCGCCGAAAATAGACTATGGCTACACCTTC.

The rearrangement links TRBV4-2 to TRBJ2-2, with 9 bases matching TRBD2. Trimming cost V 0 bases and J 4 bases; bases outside gene matches: 9. From germline, CDR1 is LGHNA and CDR2 YNFKEQ. CDR3 length: 18 residues. The CDR3 loop is CASSQDPAGGGRTGELFF. CDR3 bases: TGTGCCAGCAGCCAAGATCCAGCGGGAGGCGGTCGCACCGGGGAGCTGTTTTTT.

The table lists this clonotype with a few counts. The chain is built from TRBV5-4 and TRBJ1-1; D is ambiguous. The CDR3 spans 15 residues. The V and J ends lost 6 bases and 1 base respectively, with 16 bases between them. Germline lookup yields CDR1 SGHNT and CDR2 YYREEE (reference sequence). The CDR3 region has the DNA TGTGCCAGCACCCTCCTAACCACCGCGAACACTGAAGCTTTCTTT. Amino acids: CASTLLTTANTEAFF.

This clonotype appeared a few times. The chain is built from TRBV18 and TRBJ1-1, with D unclear. CDR3 length: 12 residues. V was clipped by 1 base and J by 4 bases, with 4 bases between them. Germline V gene lookup returns CDR1 KGHSH and CDR2 LQKENI. The CDR3 DNA reads TGTGCCAGCTCACCACTGGGCACTGAAGCTTTCTTT. This translates into CASSPLGTEAFF.

This chain joins TRBV18 and TRBJ1-5, with unresolved D. Germline CDR1 and CDR2: KGHSH and LQKENI. The CDR3 has 14 residues. The ends were cut back, 2 bases at V and 5 bases at J, with 10 bases in the middle. For the CDR3, the DNA is TGTGCCAGCTCACCAATGGGAGACTATCAGCCCCAGCATTTT. Translation gives CASSPMGDYQPQHF.

The gene calls are TRBV7-6 and TRBJ2-5; TRBD2 matches at 9 bases. This CDR3 is 15 amino acids long. The V segment lost 5 bases and the J segment 6 bases; nucleotides outside the gene matches: 10. Germline V gene lookup returns CDR1 SGHVS and CDR2 FNYEAQ. CDR3 coding DNA: TGTGCCAGCAGCCGAGCCGGACTAGCGCGAAAGACCCAGTACTTC. Its protein product is CASSRAGLARKTQYF.

This clonotype has just a few counts. The chain is built from TRBV20-1 and TRBJ2-1, with D possibly TRBD2 on 5 matching bases. CDR1 is DFQATT, CDR2 SNEGSKA, per germline (reference sequence). This CDR3 has 14 residues. V was clipped by 5 bases and J by 6 bases, with 17 bases between them. CDR3 coding DNA: TGCAGTGCTGGGGTGAATCTAGCTTCCAATGAGCAGTTCTTC. Encoded protein: CSAGVNLASNEQFF.

The sample holds a few counts of this clonotype. The rearrangement links TRBV4-1 to TRBJ2-1; D not certain. Germline assignment: CDR1 MGHRA and CDR2 YSYEKL. The CDR3 is 16 residues long. Trimming removed 0 bases at V and 2 bases at J, with 11 bases between. The DNA of the CDR3 is TGCGCCAGCAGCCAAGATGAGAGGCCGACCTACAATGAGCAGTTCTTC. Protein product: CASSQDERPTYNEQFF.

The rearrangement joins TRBV24-1 to TRBJ2-3, with D unresolved. The CDR3 is made up of 12 amino acids. V shed 6 bases and J shed 3 bases, with 6 bases lying between them. Germline V gene data show CDR1 as KGHDR and CDR2 as SFDVKD. CDR3 amino acids: CATSPTTDTQYF. CDR3 DNA: TGTGCCACCAGTCCGACTACAGATACGCAGTATTTT.

This clonotype was counted once. This chain joins TRBV20-1 and TRBJ1-1; D remains unclear. The V gene lost 2 bases and the J gene lost 3 bases, with 7 bases spanning the gap. The CDR3 is 12 residues long. Per germline, CDR1 DFQATT and CDR2 SNEGSKA (reference sequence). In DNA, the CDR3 is TGCAGTGCTAGACGGTTTGACACTGAAGCTTTCTTT. Translating gives CSARRFDTEAFF.

V gene TRBV5-1 combines with J gene TRBJ2-1, with 15 bases aligning to TRBD2. There are 19 residues in the CDR3. V lost 4 bases and J lost 5; bases outside the gene matches: 13. Looked up from germline, CDR1 is SGHRS and CDR2 is YFSETQ. The CDR3 nucleotides are TGCGCCAGCAGCCCCCGGACTAGCGGGAGGGGTTTCATGAACAATGAGCAGTTCTTC. Translated, it gives CASSPRTSGRGFMNNEQFF.

The chain joins TRBV20-1 to TRBJ2-5; no reliable D call. The CDR3 is made up of 11 amino acids. The V gene's germline CDR1 is DFQATT and CDR2 SNEGSKA (reference sequence). The CDR3 nucleotides read TGCGCCCTAGGGATTCAAGAGACCCAGTACTTC. Encoded protein: CALGIQETQYF.

There are a few counts of this clonotype. The gene calls are TRBV4-1 and TRBJ2-1, with 9 bases aligning to TRBD2. Germline V gene lookup returns CDR1 MGHRA and CDR2 YSYEKL. The CDR3 is made up of 14 amino acids. J lost 12 bases, V lost 0 bases, and 6 bases had no gene match. The CDR3 DNA reads TGCGCCAGCAGCCAAGATCTTATGCGGGAGGGGCAGTTCTTC. The encoded protein is CASSQDLMREGQFF.